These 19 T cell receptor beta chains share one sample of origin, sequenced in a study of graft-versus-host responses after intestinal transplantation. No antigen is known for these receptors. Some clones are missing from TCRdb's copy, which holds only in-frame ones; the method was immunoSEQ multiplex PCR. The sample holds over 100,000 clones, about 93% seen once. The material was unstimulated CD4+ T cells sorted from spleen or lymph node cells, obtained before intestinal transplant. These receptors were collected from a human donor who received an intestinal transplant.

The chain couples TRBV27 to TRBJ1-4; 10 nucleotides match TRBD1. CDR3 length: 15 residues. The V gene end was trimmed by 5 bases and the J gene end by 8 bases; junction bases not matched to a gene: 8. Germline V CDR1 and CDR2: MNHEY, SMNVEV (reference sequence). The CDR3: CASSDRQGAGEKLFF. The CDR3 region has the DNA TGTGCCAGCAGTGATCGACAGGGGGCAGGGGAAAAACTGTTTTTT.

CDR3 sequence: CASSGQGISDEQFF. The CDR3 DNA reads as TGCGCCAGCAGCGGACAGGGAATAAGCGATGAGCAGTTCTTC. The chain employs TRBV10-1 and TRBJ2-1, with TRBD1 matching over 8 bases. The CDR3 runs 14 residues. The V segment lost 6 bases and the J segment 8 bases; nucleotides outside the gene matches: 9. Germline-derived CDR1 and CDR2 are WNHNN and SYGVQD (reference sequence).

The CDR3 sequence is CASPTAYEQYF. The DNA of the CDR3 is TGCGCCAGCCCCACAGCCTACGAGCAGTACTTC. The chain carries TRBV5-1 and TRBJ2-7; no clear D gene. Deletions cut 7 bases from V and 2 bases from J, with 7 bases between. This CDR3 is built from 11 residues. Germline V lookup: CDR1 SGHRS, CDR2 YFSETQ.

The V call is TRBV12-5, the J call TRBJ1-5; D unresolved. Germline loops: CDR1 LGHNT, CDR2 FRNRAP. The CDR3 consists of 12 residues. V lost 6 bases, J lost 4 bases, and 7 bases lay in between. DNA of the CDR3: TGTGCTAGTGGCCTCCCAAATCAGCCCCAGCATTTT. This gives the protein CASGLPNQPQHF.

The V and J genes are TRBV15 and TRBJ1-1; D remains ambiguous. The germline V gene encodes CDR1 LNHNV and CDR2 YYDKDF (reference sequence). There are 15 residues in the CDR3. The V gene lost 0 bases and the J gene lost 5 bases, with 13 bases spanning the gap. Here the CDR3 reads CATSRESGRRTEAFF. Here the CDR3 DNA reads TGTGCCACCAGCAGAGAATCCGGCCGGAGGACTGAAGCTTTCTTT.

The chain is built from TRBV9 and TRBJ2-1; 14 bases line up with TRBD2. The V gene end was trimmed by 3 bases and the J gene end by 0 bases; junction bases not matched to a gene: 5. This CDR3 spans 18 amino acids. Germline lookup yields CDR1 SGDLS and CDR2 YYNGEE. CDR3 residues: CASSAGLAGGPSYNEQFF. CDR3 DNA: TGTGCCAGCAGCGCCGGACTAGCGGGAGGTCCCTCCTACAATGAGCAGTTCTTC. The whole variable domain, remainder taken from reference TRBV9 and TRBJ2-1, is DSGVTQTPKHLITATGQRVTLRCSPRSGDLSVYWYQQSLDQGLQFLIQYYNGEERAKGNILERFSAQQFPDLHSELNLSSLELGDSALYFCASSAGLAGGPSYNEQFFGPGTRLTVL.

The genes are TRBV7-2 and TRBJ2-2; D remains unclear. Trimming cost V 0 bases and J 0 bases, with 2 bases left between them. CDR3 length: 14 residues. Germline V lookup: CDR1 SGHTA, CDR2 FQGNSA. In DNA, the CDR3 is TGTGCCAGCAGCTTAGCTGCGAACACCGGGGAGCTGTTTTTT. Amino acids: CASSLAANTGELFF.

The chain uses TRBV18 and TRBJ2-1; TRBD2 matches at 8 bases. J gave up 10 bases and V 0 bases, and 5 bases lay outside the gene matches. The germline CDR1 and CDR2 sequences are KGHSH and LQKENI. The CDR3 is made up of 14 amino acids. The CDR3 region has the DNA TGTGCCAGCTCACCACCCGGGAGGGCCGAGGAGCAGTTCTTC. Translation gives CASSPPGRAEEQFF. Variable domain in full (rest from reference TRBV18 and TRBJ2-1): NAGVMQNPRHLVRRRGQEARLRCSPMKGHSHVYWYRQLPEEGLKFMVYLQKENIIDESGMPKERFSAEFPKEGPSILRIQQVVRGDSAAYFCASSPPGRAEEQFFGPGTRLTVL.

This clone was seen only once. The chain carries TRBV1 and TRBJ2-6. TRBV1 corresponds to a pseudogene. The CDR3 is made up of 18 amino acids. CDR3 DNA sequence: TGCACCAGCAGAGGCAGTAGTTTTGTACAAAGTCGGGCCAACGTCCTGACTTTC. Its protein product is CTSRGSSFVQSRANVLTF.

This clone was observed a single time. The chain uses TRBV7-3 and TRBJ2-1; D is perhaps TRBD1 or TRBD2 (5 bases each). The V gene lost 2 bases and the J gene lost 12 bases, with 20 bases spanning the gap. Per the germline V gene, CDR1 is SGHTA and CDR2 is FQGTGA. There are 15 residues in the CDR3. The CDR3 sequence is CASSLGTGQHNRQFF. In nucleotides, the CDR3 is TGTGCCAGCAGCTTAGGGACGGGTCAGCATAACAGGCAGTTCTTC.

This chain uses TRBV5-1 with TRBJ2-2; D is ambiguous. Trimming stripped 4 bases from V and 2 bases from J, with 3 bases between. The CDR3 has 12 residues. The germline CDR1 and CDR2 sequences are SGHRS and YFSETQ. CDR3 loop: CASSKNTGELFF. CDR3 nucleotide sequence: TGCGCCAGCAGCAAAAACACCGGGGAGCTGTTTTTT.

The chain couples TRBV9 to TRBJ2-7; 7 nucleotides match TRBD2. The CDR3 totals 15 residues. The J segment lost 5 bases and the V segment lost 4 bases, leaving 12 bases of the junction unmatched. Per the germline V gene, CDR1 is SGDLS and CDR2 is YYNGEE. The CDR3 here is CASSQRLAGDHEQYF. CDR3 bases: TGTGCCAGCAGCCAGAGGTTGGCGGGAGACCACGAGCAGTACTTC.

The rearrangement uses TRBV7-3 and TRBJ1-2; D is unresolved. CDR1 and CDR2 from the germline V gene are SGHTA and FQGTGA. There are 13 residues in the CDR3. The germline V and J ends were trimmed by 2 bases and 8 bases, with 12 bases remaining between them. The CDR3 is CASSLGWGGGYTF. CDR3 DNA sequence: TGTGCCAGCAGCTTAGGCTGGGGTGGGGGCTACACCTTC.

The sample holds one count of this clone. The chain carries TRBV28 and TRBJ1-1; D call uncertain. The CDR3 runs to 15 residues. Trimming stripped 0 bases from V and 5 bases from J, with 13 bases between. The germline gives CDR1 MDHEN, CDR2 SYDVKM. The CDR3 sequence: CASSLWLSRGTEAFF. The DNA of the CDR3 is TGTGCCAGCAGTTTATGGCTCTCAAGAGGGACTGAAGCTTTCTTT. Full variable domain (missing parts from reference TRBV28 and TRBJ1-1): DVKVTQSSRYLVKRTGEKVFLECVQDMDHENMFWYRQDPGLGLRLIYFSYDVKMKEKGDIPEGYSVSREKKERFSLILESASTNQTSMYLCASSLWLSRGTEAFFGQGTRLTVV.

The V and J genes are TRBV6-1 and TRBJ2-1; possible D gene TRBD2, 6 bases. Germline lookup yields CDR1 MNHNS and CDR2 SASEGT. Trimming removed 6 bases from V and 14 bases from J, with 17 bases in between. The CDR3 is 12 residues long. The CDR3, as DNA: TGTGCCAGCAGCGAGGGACTCCCCGATAAGTTCTTC. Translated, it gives CASSEGLPDKFF.

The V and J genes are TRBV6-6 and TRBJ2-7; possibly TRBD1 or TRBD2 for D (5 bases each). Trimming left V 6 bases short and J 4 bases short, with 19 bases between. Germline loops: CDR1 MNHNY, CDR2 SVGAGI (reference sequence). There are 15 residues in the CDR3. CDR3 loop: CASRGMGERVYEQYF. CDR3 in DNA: TGTGCCAGCAGGGGGATGGGGGAAAGGGTTTACGAGCAGTACTTC.

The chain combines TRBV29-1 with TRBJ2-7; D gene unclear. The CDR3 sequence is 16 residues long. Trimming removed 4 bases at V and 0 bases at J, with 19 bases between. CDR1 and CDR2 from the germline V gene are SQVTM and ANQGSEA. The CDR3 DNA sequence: TGCAGCGTTGGCCGCCGGTTAGACCCGGACTCCTACGAGCAGTACTTC. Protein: CSVGRRLDPDSYEQYF.

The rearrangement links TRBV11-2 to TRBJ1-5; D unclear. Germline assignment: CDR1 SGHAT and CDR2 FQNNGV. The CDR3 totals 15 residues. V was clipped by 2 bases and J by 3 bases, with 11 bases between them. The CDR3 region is CASSLNRVDNQPQHF. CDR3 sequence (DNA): TGTGCCAGCAGCTTAAATAGGGTAGACAATCAGCCCCAGCATTTT.

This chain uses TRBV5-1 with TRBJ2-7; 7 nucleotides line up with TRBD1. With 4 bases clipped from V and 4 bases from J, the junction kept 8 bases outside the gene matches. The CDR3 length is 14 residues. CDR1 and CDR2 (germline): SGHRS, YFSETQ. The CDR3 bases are TGCGCCAGCAGCCTCGACAGGGCCCTATACGAGCAGTACTTC. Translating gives CASSLDRALYEQYF.